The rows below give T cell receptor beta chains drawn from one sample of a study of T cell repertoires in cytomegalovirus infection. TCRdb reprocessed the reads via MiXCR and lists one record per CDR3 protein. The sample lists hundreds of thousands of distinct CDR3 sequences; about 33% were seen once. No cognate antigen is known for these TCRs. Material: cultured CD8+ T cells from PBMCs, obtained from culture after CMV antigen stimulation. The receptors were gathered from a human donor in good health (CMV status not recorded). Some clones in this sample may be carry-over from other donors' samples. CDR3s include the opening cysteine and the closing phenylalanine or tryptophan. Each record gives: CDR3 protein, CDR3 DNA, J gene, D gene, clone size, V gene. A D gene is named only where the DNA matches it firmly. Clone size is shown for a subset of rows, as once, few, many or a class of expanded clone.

cdr3_aa: CAISESNRNTEAFF
cdr3_nt: TGTGCCATCAGTGAGTCGAACAGGAACACTGAAGCTTTCTTT
j_call: TRBJ1-1
d_call: -
clone_size: -
v_call: TRBV10-3

cdr3_aa: CASSIFSGTGELFF
cdr3_nt: TGTGCCAGTAGTATATTTAGCGGTACCGGGGAGCTGTTTTTT
j_call: TRBJ2-2
d_call: -
clone_size: -
v_call: TRBV19

cdr3_aa: CVQREVGTGELFF
cdr3_nt: TGTGTCCAGCGGGAGGTTGGCACCGGGGAGCTGTTTTTT
j_call: TRBJ2-2
d_call: TRBD2
clone_size: few
v_call: TRBV2

cdr3_aa: CASSLGVGGRIDTQYF
cdr3_nt: TGTGCCAGCAGCCTCGGGGTGGGGGGTAGGATAGATACGCAGTATTTT
j_call: TRBJ2-3
d_call: -
clone_size: -
v_call: TRBV5-4

cdr3_aa: CSVIQDLSYEQYF
cdr3_nt: TGCAGCGTTATCCAGGACCTCTCCTACGAGCAGTACTTC
j_call: TRBJ2-7
d_call: -
clone_size: -
v_call: TRBV29-1

cdr3_aa: CASSYGAGGPYNEQFF
cdr3_nt: TGTGCCAGCAGTTATGGGGCGGGGGGCCCCTACAATGAGCAGTTCTTC
j_call: TRBJ2-1
d_call: TRBD2
clone_size: -
v_call: TRBV6-1

cdr3_aa: CASSLSGQSPLHF
cdr3_nt: TGTGCCAGCAGTTTATCAGGGCAGTCACCCCTCCACTTT
j_call: TRBJ1-6
d_call: -
clone_size: -
v_call: TRBV27

cdr3_aa: CASSSPGQQIAGNTIYF
cdr3_nt: TGTGCCAGCAGTTCCCCGGGACAGCAGATTGCTGGAAACACCATATATTTT
j_call: TRBJ1-3
d_call: TRBD1
clone_size: -
v_call: TRBV28

cdr3_aa: CASSPTMGQGKSTIYF
cdr3_nt: TGTGCCAGCAGCCCTACAATGGGGCAGGGTAAAAGCACCATATATTTT
j_call: TRBJ1-3
d_call: -
clone_size: many
v_call: TRBV7-6

cdr3_aa: CASSLVTGSPDTQYF
cdr3_nt: TGTGCCAGCAGCTTAGTGACAGGAAGCCCAGATACGCAGTATTTT
j_call: TRBJ2-3
d_call: -
clone_size: once
v_call: TRBV7-3

cdr3_aa: CASKAPGSSYNEQFF
cdr3_nt: TGTGCCAGCAAGGCCCCGGGGAGCTCCTACAATGAGCAGTTCTTC
j_call: TRBJ2-1
d_call: -
clone_size: few
v_call: TRBV12-3/TRBV12-4

cdr3_aa: CASSLGQGTQHF
cdr3_nt: TGTGCCAGCAGCCTAGGACAGGGTACCCAGCATTTT
j_call: TRBJ1-5
d_call: TRBD1
clone_size: -
v_call: TRBV12-3/TRBV12-4

cdr3_aa: CASSRQATNEKLFF
cdr3_nt: TGTGCCAGCAGCCGACAGGCAACTAATGAAAAACTGTTTTTT
j_call: TRBJ1-4
d_call: -
clone_size: many
v_call: TRBV7-6

cdr3_aa: CASSQEKGKVPDTQYF
cdr3_nt: TGCGCCAGCAGCCAAGAAAAAGGGAAAGTCCCAGATACGCAGTATTTT
j_call: TRBJ2-3
d_call: -
clone_size: -
v_call: TRBV4-1

cdr3_aa: CAGTDREDYGYTF
cdr3_nt: TGTGCCGGAACGGACAGGGAAGACTATGGCTACACCTTC
j_call: TRBJ1-2
d_call: TRBD1
clone_size: many
v_call: TRBV12-3/TRBV12-4

cdr3_aa: CASSQDLYNSPLHF
cdr3_nt: TGCGCCAGCAGCCAAGACCTGTATAATTCACCCCTCCACTTT
j_call: TRBJ1-6
d_call: -
clone_size: few
v_call: TRBV4-1

cdr3_aa: CASSPRDSGVIKDTDTQYF
cdr3_nt: TGTGCCAGCAGCCCCCGGGATAGCGGGGTTATTAAGGACACAGATACGCAGTATTTT
j_call: TRBJ2-3
d_call: TRBD2
clone_size: many
v_call: TRBV7-9

cdr3_aa: CASSSWTARNPNYGYTF
cdr3_nt: TGTGCCAGCAGCTCTTGGACAGCGCGCAACCCTAACTATGGCTACACCTTC
j_call: TRBJ1-2
d_call: -
clone_size: -
v_call: TRBV7-2

cdr3_aa: CASSYQGWGTEAFF
cdr3_nt: TGTGCCAGCAGCTATCAGGGATGGGGCACTGAAGCTTTCTTT
j_call: TRBJ1-1
d_call: -
clone_size: many
v_call: TRBV7-3

cdr3_aa: CASSTSDYGYTF
cdr3_nt: TGTGCCAGTAGTACGTCAGACTATGGCTACACCTTC
j_call: TRBJ1-2
d_call: -
clone_size: -
v_call: TRBV19

cdr3_aa: CATSRDRGPQETQYF
cdr3_nt: TGTGCCACCAGCAGAGATCGTGGGCCCCAAGAGACCCAGTACTTC
j_call: TRBJ2-5
d_call: -
clone_size: few
v_call: TRBV15

cdr3_aa: CASSYSGRPQHF
cdr3_nt: TGTGCCAGCAGTTACTCGGGGCGGCCCCAGCATTTT
j_call: TRBJ1-5
d_call: -
clone_size: -
v_call: TRBV6-2/TRBV6-3

cdr3_aa: CAITRTGYEQYF
cdr3_nt: TGTGCCATCACCCGGACAGGGTACGAGCAGTACTTC
j_call: TRBJ2-7
d_call: TRBD1
clone_size: few
v_call: TRBV12-3/TRBV12-4

cdr3_aa: CASSSGRVGGARTEAFF
cdr3_nt: TGTGCCAGCAGCTCCGGACGTGTGGGGGGCGCGAGGACTGAAGCTTTCTTT
j_call: TRBJ1-1
d_call: -
clone_size: -
v_call: TRBV11-1

cdr3_aa: CASSQGKRTPQHF
cdr3_nt: TGTGCCAGCAGCCAAGGGAAACGTACACCCCAGCATTTT
j_call: TRBJ1-5
d_call: -
clone_size: few
v_call: TRBV14

cdr3_aa: CSARDAETSGGLAETQYF
cdr3_nt: TGCAGTGCTAGAGATGCCGAGACTAGCGGGGGCCTAGCAGAGACCCAGTACTTC
j_call: TRBJ2-5
d_call: TRBD2
clone_size: few
v_call: TRBV20-1

cdr3_aa: CASSAGLPNTEAFF
cdr3_nt: TGTGCCAGCAGCGCCGGACTGCCGAACACTGAAGCTTTCTTT
j_call: TRBJ1-1
d_call: -
clone_size: -
v_call: TRBV28

cdr3_aa: CASSSGSRESTDTQYF
cdr3_nt: TGTGCCAGCAGCTCGGGGTCCCGGGAAAGCACAGATACGCAGTATTTT
j_call: TRBJ2-3
d_call: -
clone_size: few
v_call: TRBV13

cdr3_aa: CSASPGLAVRGDTQYF
cdr3_nt: TGCAGTGCTTCCCCGGGACTAGCGGTGCGGGGAGATACGCAGTATTTT
j_call: TRBJ2-3
d_call: TRBD2
clone_size: few
v_call: TRBV20-1

cdr3_aa: CASSLIKGMFNGYTF
cdr3_nt: TGTGCCAGCAGTTTAATCAAGGGGATGTTTAATGGCTACACCTTC
j_call: TRBJ1-2
d_call: -
clone_size: -
v_call: TRBV27

cdr3_aa: CASRGEDYGYTF
cdr3_nt: TGTGCCAGCCGGGGAGAAGACTATGGCTACACCTTC
j_call: TRBJ1-2
d_call: -
clone_size: few
v_call: TRBV6-2/TRBV6-3

cdr3_aa: CASGLGQGAYYNEQFF
cdr3_nt: TGTGCTAGTGGTTTGGGACAGGGGGCATATTACAATGAGCAGTTCTTC
j_call: TRBJ2-1
d_call: TRBD1
clone_size: -
v_call: TRBV12-5

cdr3_aa: CASSLPDRGGNEQFF
cdr3_nt: TGTGCCAGCAGCCTCCCCGACAGGGGAGGCAATGAGCAGTTCTTC
j_call: TRBJ2-1
d_call: TRBD1
clone_size: -
v_call: TRBV27

cdr3_aa: CASSQDSMGSGGYNTYEQYF
cdr3_nt: TGTGCCAGCAGCCAAGATAGTATGGGTAGTGGAGGATATAACACCTACGAGCAGTACTTC
j_call: TRBJ2-7
d_call: -
clone_size: -
v_call: TRBV14

cdr3_aa: CASSEGRGGQPQHF
cdr3_nt: TGTGCCAGCAGTGAAGGACGGGGAGGGCAGCCCCAGCATTTT
j_call: TRBJ1-5
d_call: -
clone_size: -
v_call: TRBV6-1

cdr3_aa: CAIRTSGTRYGYTF
cdr3_nt: TGTGCCATCAGAACTTCCGGGACACGCTATGGCTACACCTTC
j_call: TRBJ1-2
d_call: -
clone_size: -
v_call: TRBV10-3

cdr3_aa: CASSQDQDEQFF
cdr3_nt: TGCGCCAGCAGCCAAGATCAGGATGAGCAGTTCTTC
j_call: TRBJ2-1
d_call: -
clone_size: -
v_call: TRBV4-1

cdr3_aa: CATLGDNEQFF
cdr3_nt: TGTGCCACTCTAGGGGACAATGAGCAGTTCTTC
j_call: TRBJ2-1
d_call: -
clone_size: -
v_call: TRBV10-3

cdr3_aa: CSVDDGQETQYF
cdr3_nt: TGCAGCGTTGACGACGGGCAAGAGACCCAGTACTTC
j_call: TRBJ2-5
d_call: -
clone_size: few
v_call: TRBV29-1

cdr3_aa: CASSLGLGQPSYEQYF
cdr3_nt: TGTGCCAGCAGCTTAGGACTTGGACAGCCCTCCTACGAGCAGTACTTC
j_call: TRBJ2-7
d_call: -
clone_size: many
v_call: TRBV7-6

cdr3_aa: CASSKTGDSNQPQHF
cdr3_nt: TGTGCCAGCAGCAAGACAGGGGATAGCAATCAGCCCCAGCATTTT
j_call: TRBJ1-5
d_call: TRBD1
clone_size: few
v_call: TRBV28

cdr3_aa: CASSSHRRGEKLFF
cdr3_nt: TGTGCCAGCAGCTCCCATCGGAGGGGTGAAAAACTGTTTTTT
j_call: TRBJ1-4
d_call: -
clone_size: few
v_call: TRBV13

cdr3_aa: CASRDDRGRDGYTF
cdr3_nt: TGTGCCAGCAGGGACGACAGGGGGCGAGACGGCTACACCTTC
j_call: TRBJ1-2
d_call: TRBD1
clone_size: -
v_call: TRBV7-9

cdr3_aa: CASSYGTGGATDTQYF
cdr3_nt: TGTGCCAGCAGTTACGGGACAGGGGGTGCCACAGATACGCAGTATTTT
j_call: TRBJ2-3
d_call: TRBD1
clone_size: few
v_call: TRBV6-5

cdr3_aa: CASSWGPGLGGVNTEAFF
cdr3_nt: TGTGCCAGCAGCTGGGGCCCGGGCCTCGGAGGAGTGAACACTGAAGCTTTCTTT
j_call: TRBJ1-1
d_call: -
clone_size: -
v_call: TRBV5-6

cdr3_aa: CASNSRGGYLADTQYF
cdr3_nt: TGTGCCAGTAACTCGCGAGGGGGCTACCTTGCAGATACGCAGTATTTT
j_call: TRBJ2-3
d_call: TRBD1
clone_size: many
v_call: TRBV7-2

cdr3_aa: CASTFVEGVDTQYF
cdr3_nt: TGTGCCAGCACCTTCGTGGAGGGGGTAGATACGCAGTATTTT
j_call: TRBJ2-3
d_call: -
clone_size: -
v_call: TRBV28

cdr3_aa: CASSLVQGGEETQYF
cdr3_nt: TGTGCCAGCAGCTTAGTCCAGGGTGGCGAGGAGACCCAGTACTTC
j_call: TRBJ2-5
d_call: -
clone_size: many
v_call: TRBV7-9

cdr3_aa: CASSAPGQTRNEQFF
cdr3_nt: TGTGCCAGCAGCGCCCCCGGACAGACACGGAATGAGCAGTTCTTC
j_call: TRBJ2-1
d_call: -
clone_size: few
v_call: TRBV7-9

cdr3_aa: CASSFFTLGEQYF
cdr3_nt: TGCGCCAGCAGCTTCTTCACTCTGGGCGAGCAGTACTTC
j_call: TRBJ2-7
d_call: -
clone_size: few
v_call: TRBV5-1

cdr3_aa: CASSLLGSGGYTF
cdr3_nt: TGTGCCAGCAGCTTACTAGGCAGTGGGGGCTACACCTTC
j_call: TRBJ1-2
d_call: -
clone_size: many
v_call: TRBV7-8

cdr3_aa: CSARAGESESQETQYF
cdr3_nt: TGCAGTGCTAGAGCGGGGGAAAGTGAATCCCAAGAGACCCAGTACTTC
j_call: TRBJ2-5
d_call: -
clone_size: -
v_call: TRBV20-1

cdr3_aa: CASSLREGGGASYEQFF
cdr3_nt: TGTGCCAGCAGTTTAAGGGAAGGGGGGGGGGCCAGCTATGAGCAGTTCTTC
j_call: TRBJ2-1
d_call: -
clone_size: -
v_call: TRBV12-3/TRBV12-4

cdr3_aa: CASSYSILAEGYSETQYF
cdr3_nt: TGTGCCAGCAGTTACTCGATTCTAGCAGAGGGATACTCAGAGACCCAGTACTTC
j_call: TRBJ2-5
d_call: -
clone_size: -
v_call: TRBV6-2/TRBV6-3